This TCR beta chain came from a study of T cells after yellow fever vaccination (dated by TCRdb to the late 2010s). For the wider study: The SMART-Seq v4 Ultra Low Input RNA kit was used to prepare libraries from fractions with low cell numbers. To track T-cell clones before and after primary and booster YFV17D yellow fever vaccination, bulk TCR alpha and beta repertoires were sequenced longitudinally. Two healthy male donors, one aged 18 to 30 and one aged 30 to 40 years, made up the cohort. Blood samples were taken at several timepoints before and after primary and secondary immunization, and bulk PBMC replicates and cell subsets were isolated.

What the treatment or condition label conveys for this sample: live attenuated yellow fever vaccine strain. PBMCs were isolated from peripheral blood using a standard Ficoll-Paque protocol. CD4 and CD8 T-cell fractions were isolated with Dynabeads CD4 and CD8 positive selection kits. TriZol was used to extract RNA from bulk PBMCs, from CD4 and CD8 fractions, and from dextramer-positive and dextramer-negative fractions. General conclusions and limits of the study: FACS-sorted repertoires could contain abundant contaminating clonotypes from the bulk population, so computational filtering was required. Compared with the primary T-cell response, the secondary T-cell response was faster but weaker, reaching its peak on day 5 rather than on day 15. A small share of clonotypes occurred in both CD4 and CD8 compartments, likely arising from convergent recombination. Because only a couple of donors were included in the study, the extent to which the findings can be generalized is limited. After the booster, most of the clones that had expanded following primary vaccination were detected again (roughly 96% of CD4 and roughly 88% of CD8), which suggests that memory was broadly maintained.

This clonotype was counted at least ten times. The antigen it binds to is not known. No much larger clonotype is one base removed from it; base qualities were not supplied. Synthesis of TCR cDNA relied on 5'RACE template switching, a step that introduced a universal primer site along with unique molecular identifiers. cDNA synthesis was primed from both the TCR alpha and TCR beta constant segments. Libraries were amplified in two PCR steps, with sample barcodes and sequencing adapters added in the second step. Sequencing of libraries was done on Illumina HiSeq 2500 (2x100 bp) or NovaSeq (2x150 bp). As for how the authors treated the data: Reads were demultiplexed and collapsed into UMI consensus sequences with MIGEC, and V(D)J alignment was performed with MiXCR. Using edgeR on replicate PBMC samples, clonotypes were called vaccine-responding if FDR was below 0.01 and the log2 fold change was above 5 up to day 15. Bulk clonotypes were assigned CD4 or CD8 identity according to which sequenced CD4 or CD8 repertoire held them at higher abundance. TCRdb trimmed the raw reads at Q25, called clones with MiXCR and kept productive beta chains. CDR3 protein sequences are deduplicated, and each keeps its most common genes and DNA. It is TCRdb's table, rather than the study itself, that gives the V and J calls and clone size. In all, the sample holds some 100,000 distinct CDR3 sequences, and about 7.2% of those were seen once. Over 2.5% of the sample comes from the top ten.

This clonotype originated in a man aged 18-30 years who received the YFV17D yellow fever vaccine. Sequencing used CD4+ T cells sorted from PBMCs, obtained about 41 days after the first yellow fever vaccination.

The CDR3 corresponds to CSARDSSAGKETQYF. The DNA is TGCAGTGCTAGAGATTCTTCGGCGGGGAAAGAGACCCAGTACTTC. This chain is built from TRBV20-1 and TRBJ2-5; D gene: possibly TRBD2, on 6 matching bases. Trimming costs V 0 bases and J 3 bases, and their ends lie 14 bases apart. Including the terminal cysteine and phenylalanine, the CDR3 comprises 15 residues. Only the CDR3 DNA is retained, 45 bases long and in frame from the first base. Sequences DFQATT (CDR1) and SNEGSKA (CDR2) are obtained from the germline V gene (reference sequence).